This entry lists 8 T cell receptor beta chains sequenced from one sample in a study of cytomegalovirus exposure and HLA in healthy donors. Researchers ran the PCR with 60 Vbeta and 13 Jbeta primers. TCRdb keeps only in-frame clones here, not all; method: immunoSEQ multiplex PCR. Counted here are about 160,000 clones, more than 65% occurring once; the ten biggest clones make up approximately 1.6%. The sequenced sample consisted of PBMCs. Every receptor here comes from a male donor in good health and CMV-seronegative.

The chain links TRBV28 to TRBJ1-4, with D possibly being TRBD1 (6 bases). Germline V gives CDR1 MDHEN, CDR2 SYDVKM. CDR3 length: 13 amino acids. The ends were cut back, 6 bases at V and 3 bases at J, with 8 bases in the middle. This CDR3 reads CASRKGANEKLFF. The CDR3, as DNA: TGTGCCAGCAGGAAGGGGGCTAATGAAAAACTGTTTTTT.

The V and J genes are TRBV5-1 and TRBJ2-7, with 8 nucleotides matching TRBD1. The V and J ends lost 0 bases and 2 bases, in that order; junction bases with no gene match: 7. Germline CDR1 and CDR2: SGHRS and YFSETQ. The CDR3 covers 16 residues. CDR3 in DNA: TGCGCCAGCAGCTTGGGGGTAGGACAGGGAGCCTACGAGCAGTACTTC. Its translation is CASSLGVGQGAYEQYF.

The CDR3 DNA is TGTGCCAGCAGCTTAGGGCCAGGGTACGAGCAGTACTTC. Protein product: CASSLGPGYEQYF. This rearrangement joins TRBV7-9 to TRBJ2-7; D possibly corresponds to TRBD1 (5 bases). The CDR3 sequence is 13 residues long. The V end was cut by 1 base, the J end by 4 bases, with 8 bases between. Germline CDR1 reads SEHNR; CDR2 reads FQNEAQ (reference sequence). The complete variable domain, with remaining parts taken from reference TRBV7-9 and TRBJ2-7, reads DTGVSQNPRHKITKRGQNVTFRCDPISEHNRLYWYRQTLGQGPEFLTYFQNEAQLEKSRLLSDRFSAERPKGSFSTLEIQRTEQGDSAMYLCASSLGPGYEQYFGPGTRLTVT.

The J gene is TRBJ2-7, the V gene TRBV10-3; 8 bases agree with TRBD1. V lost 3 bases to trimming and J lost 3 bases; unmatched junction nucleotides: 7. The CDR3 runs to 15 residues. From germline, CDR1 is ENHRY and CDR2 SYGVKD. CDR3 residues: CAISDSRTGGYEQYF. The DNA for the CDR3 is TGTGCCATCAGTGATAGTCGTACAGGGGGCTACGAGCAGTACTTC.

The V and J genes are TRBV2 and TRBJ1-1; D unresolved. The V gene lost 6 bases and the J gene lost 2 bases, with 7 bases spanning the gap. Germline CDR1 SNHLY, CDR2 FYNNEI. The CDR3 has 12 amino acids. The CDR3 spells CASRFINTEAFF. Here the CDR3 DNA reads TGTGCCAGCAGATTTATAAACACTGAAGCTTTCTTT.

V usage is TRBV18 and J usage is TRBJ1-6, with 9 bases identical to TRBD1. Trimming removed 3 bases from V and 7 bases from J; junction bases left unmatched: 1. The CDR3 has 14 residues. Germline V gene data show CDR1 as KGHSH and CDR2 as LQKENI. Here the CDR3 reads CASSPGTGNSPLHF. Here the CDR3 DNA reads TGTGCCAGCTCACCCGGGACAGGGAATTCACCCCTCCACTTT.

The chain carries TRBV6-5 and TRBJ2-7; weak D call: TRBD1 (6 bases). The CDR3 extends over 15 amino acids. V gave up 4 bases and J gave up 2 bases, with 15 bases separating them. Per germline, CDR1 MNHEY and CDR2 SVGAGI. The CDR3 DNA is TGTGCCAGCAGTTTCGGACAGAAACTAACCTACGAGCAGTACTTC. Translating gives CASSFGQKLTYEQYF.

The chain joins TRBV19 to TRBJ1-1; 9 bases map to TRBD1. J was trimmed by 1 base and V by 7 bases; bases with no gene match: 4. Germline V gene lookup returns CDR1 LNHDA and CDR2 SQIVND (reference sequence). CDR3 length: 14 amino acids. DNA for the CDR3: TGTGCCAGTATAAAACAGGGGGCGAACACTGAAGCTTTCTTT. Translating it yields CASIKQGANTEAFF.